This TCR beta chain was sequenced during a study of post-analysis software for immune sequencing data (dated by TCRdb to 2015 to 2017). In the study overall: Disease courses on record covered relapsing-remitting, secondary progressive and progressive-relapsing multiple sclerosis, though some patients had no subtype annotation. Patient repertoires were compared against about twelve previously published healthy control repertoires from donors aged about 6 to 25 years. A subset of samples was prepared in parallel using single-end sample barcoding, then pooled and co-amplified after Illumina adapter ligation. The study at large found these results: Multiple sclerosis patients had significantly lower normalized Chao1 diversity than controls, a result that suggests substantial peripheral T-cell clonal expansion. Significantly higher frequencies in patients than in controls were found for five TRBV segments, including TRBV5-6, TRBV5-1 and TRBV20-1. When samples were clustered directly using the F measure, samples prepared in the same batch co-clustered strongly, which prompted a batch-effect correction. The multiple sclerosis patient group was slightly younger than the control group.

This clonotype was picked up a small number of times. It lacks a known antigen. Qualities for individual bases were not recorded, and no much larger clone is one base off. Library generation was performed with PCR. For sequencing, an Illumina HiSeq 2500 was employed. Unique molecular identifiers were incorporated into TCR beta cDNA libraries to reduce PCR and sequencing biases. Approximately 500,000 cDNA molecules were obtained per 1 to 10 million input T cells, so each molecule approximated one T cell. The patient libraries were prepared and sequenced using the same protocol as the earlier healthy control dataset. Within a given batch, samples were prepared together, multiplexed and sequenced on the same HiSeq lane. The authors' pipeline ran thus. Raw barcoded reads were processed with MIGEC, discarding single-read molecular identifier groups before consensus assembly and CDR3 extraction. Clonotype tables were post-analysed with VDJtools, normalizing diversity by down-sampling all datasets to the smallest sample size. Repertoire overlap clustering matched CDR3 amino acid but not nucleotide sequences to correct batch-related cross-sample contamination. TCRdb cleaned the public reads at Q25 with fastp, built clones with MiXCR and kept in-frame beta chains. One record per CDR3 amino acid sequence lists the most common genes and DNA. V and J calls and clone size were set by TCRdb, not the authors. The sample records fewer than 550,000 distinct CDR3 sequences, approximately 34% of which are singletons. The top ten constitute around 6% of the sample.

TCR beta repertoires were profiled from peripheral blood of roughly twelve young patients with multiple sclerosis to demonstrate the VDJtools post-analysis software. The multiple sclerosis patients were children and adolescents ranging in age from about 6 to 17 years. The CDR3 holds 14 amino acids from the cysteine to the phenylalanine. CDR3 DNA only is kept here, 42 bases in frame from base 1. Looking up the germline V gene (reference sequence) yields CDR1 DFQATT and CDR2 SNEGSKA. The V end gives up 6 bases and the J end 5 bases, leaving 11 bases in the junction not matched to a gene. This sequence originates from a girl aged 2-17 years with multiple sclerosis. Material for sequencing was blood. This chain joins TRBV20-1 to TRBJ2-3; 7 central nucleotides agree with TRBD1. CDR3 loop: CSAPTGRIQDTQYF. The DNA reads as follows: TGCAGTGCGCCGACAGGGAGAATCCAAGATACGCAGTATTTT.